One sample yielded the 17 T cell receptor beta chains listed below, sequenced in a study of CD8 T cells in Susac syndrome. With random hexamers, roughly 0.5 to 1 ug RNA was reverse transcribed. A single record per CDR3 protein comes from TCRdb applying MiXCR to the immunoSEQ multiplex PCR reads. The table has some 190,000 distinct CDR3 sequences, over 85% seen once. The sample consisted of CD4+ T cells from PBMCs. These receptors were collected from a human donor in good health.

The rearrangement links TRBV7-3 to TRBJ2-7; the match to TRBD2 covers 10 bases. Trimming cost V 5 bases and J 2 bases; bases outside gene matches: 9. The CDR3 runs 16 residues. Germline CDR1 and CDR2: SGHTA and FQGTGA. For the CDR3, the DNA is TGTGCCAGCAGCATCCGAGCGGGAGGGCCCACCTACGAGCAGTACTTC. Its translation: CASSIRAGGPTYEQYF.

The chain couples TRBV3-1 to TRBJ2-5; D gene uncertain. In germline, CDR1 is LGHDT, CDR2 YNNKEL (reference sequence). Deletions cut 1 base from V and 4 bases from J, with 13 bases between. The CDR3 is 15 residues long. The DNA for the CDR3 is TGTGCCAGCAGCCAAGCTTGGCTGACGGTAGAGACCCAGTACTTC. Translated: CASSQAWLTVETQYF.

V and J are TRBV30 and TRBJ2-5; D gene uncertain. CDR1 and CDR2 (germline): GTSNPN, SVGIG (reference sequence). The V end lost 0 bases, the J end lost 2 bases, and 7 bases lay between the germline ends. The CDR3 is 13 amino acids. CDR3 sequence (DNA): TGTGCCTGGAGTGTACAACCTCAAGAGACCCAGTACTTC. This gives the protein CAWSVQPQETQYF.

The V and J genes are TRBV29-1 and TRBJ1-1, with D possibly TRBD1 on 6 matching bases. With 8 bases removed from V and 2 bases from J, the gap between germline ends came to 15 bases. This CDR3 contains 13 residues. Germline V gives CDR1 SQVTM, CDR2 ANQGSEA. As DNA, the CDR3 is TGCAGCATGCTTCGGGGGGGCAACACTGAAGCTTTCTTT. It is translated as CSMLRGGNTEAFF.

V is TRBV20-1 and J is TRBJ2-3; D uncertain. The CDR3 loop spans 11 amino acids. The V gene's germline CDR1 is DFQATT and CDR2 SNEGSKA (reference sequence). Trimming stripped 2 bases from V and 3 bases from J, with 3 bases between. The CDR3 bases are TGCAGTGCTAGAATTACAGATACGCAGTATTTT. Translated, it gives CSARITDTQYF.

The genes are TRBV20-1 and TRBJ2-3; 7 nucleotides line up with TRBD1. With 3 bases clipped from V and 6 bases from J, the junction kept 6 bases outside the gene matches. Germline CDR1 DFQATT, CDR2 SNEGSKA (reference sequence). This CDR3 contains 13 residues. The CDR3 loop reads CSARRQGPDTQYF. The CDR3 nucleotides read TGCAGTGCTAGGAGACAGGGTCCGGATACGCAGTATTTT.

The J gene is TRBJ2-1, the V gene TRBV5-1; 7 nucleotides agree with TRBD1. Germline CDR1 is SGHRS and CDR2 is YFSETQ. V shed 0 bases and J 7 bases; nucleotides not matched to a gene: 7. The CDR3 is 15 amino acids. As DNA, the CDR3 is TGCGCCAGCAGCTTGGACAACAGGGGTGGGAATGAGCAGTTCTTC. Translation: CASSLDNRGGNEQFF. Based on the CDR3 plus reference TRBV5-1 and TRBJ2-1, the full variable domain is KAGVTQTPRYLIKTRGQQVTLSCSPISGHRSVSWYQQTPGQGLQFLFEYFSETQRNKGNFPGRFSGRQFSNSRSEMNVSTLELGDSALYLCASSLDNRGGNEQFFGPGTRLTVL.

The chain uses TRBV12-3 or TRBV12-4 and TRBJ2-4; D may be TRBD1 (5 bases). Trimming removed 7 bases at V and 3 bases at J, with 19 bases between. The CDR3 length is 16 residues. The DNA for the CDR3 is TGTGCCAGCACCTTAGGGCAGGGCGTAGGCAAAAACATTCAGTACTTC. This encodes CASTLGQGVGKNIQYF.

CDR3 in DNA: TGTGCCTGGAGCCTCAGGGCCTCAGATACGCAGTATTTT. Translating gives CAWSLRASDTQYF. The genes are TRBV30 and TRBJ2-3; possible D gene TRBD1, 5 bases. The CDR3 has 13 amino acids. The V gene's germline CDR1 is GTSNPN and CDR2 SVGIG (reference sequence). Trimming took 3 bases from V and 4 from J, leaving 11 bases between them. Supplemented by reference TRBV30 and TRBJ2-3, the full variable domain reads SQTIHQWPATLVQPVGSPLSLECTVEGTSNPNLYWYRQAAGRGLQLLFYSVGIGQISSEVPQNLSASRPQDRQFILSSKKLLLSDSGFYLCAWSLRASDTQYFGPGTRLTVL.

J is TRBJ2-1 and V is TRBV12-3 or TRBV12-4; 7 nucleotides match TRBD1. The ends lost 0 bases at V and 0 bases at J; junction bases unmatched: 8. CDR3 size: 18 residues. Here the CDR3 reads CASSLALSRDSSYNEQFF. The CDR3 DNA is TGTGCCAGCAGTTTAGCCCTCTCCCGGGACAGCTCCTACAATGAGCAGTTCTTC.

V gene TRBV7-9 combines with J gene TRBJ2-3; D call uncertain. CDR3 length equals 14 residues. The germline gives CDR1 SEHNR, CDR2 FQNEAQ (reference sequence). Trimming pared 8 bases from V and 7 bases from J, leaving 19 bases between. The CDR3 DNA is TGTGCCAGCTCAGCTCTCGAGGCCCCCCATACGCAGTATTTT. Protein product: CASSALEAPHTQYF.

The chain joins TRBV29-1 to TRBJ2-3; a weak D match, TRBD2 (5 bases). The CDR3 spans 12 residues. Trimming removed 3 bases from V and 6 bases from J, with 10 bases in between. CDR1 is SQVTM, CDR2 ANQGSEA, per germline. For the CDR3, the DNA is TGCAGCGTTGATGGGAGAGCGGATACGCAGTATTTT. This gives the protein CSVDGRADTQYF.

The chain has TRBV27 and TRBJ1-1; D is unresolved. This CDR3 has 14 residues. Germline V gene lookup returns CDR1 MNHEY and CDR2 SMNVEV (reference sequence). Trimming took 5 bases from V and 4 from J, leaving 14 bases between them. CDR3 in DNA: TGTGCCAGCAGTCCCCTCGGGTTTGGCACTGAAGCTTTCTTT. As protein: CASSPLGFGTEAFF.

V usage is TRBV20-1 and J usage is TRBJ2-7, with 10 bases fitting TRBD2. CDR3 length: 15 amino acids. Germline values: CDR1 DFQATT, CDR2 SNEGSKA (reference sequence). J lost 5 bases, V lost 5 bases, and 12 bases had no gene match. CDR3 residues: CSALSLTSGLDEQYF. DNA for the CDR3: TGCAGTGCTCTCTCCTTGACTAGCGGGTTGGACGAGCAGTACTTC.

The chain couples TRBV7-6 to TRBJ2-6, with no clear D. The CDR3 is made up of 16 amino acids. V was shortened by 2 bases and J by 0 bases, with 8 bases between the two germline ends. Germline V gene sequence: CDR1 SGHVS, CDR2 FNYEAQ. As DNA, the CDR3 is TGTGCCAGCAGCTTACCCGGTCTCTCTGGGGCCAACGTCCTGACTTTC. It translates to CASSLPGLSGANVLTF.

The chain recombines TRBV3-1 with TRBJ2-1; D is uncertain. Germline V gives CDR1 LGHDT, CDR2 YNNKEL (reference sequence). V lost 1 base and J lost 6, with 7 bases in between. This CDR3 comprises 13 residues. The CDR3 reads CASSQVSFNEQFF. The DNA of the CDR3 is TGTGCCAGCAGCCAAGTTTCGTTCAATGAGCAGTTCTTC.

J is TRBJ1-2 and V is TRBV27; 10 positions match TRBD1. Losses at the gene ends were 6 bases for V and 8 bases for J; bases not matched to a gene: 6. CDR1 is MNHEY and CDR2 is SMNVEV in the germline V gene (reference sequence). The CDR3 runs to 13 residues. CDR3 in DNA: TGTGCCAGCAGGGGGACAGGGGATTTGGGCTACACCTTC. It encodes CASRGTGDLGYTF.